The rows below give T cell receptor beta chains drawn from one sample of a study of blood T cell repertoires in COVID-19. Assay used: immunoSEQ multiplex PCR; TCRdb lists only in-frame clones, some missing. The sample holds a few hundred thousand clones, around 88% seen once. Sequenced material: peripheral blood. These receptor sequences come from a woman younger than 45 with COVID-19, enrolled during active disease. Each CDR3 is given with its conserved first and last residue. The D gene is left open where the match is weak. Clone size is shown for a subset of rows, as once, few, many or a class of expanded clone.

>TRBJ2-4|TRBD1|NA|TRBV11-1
TGTGCCAGCAGCCACGGGGACAGAAAAAACATTCAGTACTTC
CASSHGDRKNIQYF
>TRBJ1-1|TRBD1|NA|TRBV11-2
TGTGGAGGAGGGGGCAACACTGAAGCTTTCTTT
CGGGGNTEAFF
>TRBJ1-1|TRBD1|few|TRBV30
TGTGCCTGGAGTGGGGGACAGGGTACAAGTGAAGCTTTCTTT
CAWSGGQGTSEAFF
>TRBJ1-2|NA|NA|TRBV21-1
TGTGCCAGCAGCAACCCTTTATTAGACAGTTGGTCGAACTATGGCTACACCTTC
CASSNPLLDSWSNYGYTF
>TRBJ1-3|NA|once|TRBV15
TGTGCCACCAGCAGAGAACGTCCAGGGTTTGGAAACACCATATATTTT
CATSRERPGFGNTIYF
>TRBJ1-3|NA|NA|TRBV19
TGTGCCAGTAGTATGCGCGGAAACACCATATATTTT
CASSMRGNTIYF
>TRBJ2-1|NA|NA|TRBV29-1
TGCAGCGTTGAAGCTATCGCGGGACAGAGGATCAATGAGCAGTTCTTC
CSVEAIAGQRINEQFF
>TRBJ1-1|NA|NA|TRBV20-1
TGCAGTATAACGGGGATGTTCTTT
CSITGMFF
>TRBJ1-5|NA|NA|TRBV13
TGTGCCAGCAGCCTATCCTCAGGGAATCAGCCCCAGCATTTT
CASSLSSGNQPQHF
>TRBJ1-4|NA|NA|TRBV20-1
TGCAGTGCCCTTTCCGATGAAAAACTGTTTTTT
CSALSDEKLFF
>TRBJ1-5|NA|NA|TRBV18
TGTGCCAGCTCACGCGGGGATAGGAATCAGCCCCAGCATTTT
CASSRGDRNQPQHF
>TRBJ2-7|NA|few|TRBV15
TGTGCCACCAGCGCCGGGGTGAGGGACGAGCAGTACTTC
CATSAGVRDEQYF
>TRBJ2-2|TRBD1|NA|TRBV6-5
TGTGCCAGTAGAACAGGGGGCACCGGGGAGCTGTTTTTT
CASRTGGTGELFF
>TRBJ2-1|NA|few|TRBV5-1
TGCGCCAGCAGCCCCGTGACAGTCGTCGGGAATGAGCAGTTCTTC
CASSPVTVVGNEQFF
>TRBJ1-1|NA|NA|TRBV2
TGTGCCAGCAGTTCGGTGGGAGCAGGCCGGAGGGGCCGGGGCACTGAAGCTTTCTTT
CASSSVGAGRRGRGTEAFF
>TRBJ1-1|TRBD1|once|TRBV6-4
TGTGCCAGCAGTACCAAACTGACAGGGATCACTGAAGCTTTCTTT
CASSTKLTGITEAFF
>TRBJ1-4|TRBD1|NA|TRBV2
TGTGCCAGCAGAGGACAGGGGGAGGGAGAAAAACTGTTTTTT
CASRGQGEGEKLFF
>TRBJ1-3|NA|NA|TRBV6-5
TGTGCCAGCAGTTACCGACAGGAAAGCTCTGGAAACACCATATATTTT
CASSYRQESSGNTIYF
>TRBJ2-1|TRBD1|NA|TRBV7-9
TGTGCCAGCAGCGTCGGGACAGGGGTATACAATGAGCAGTTCTTC
CASSVGTGVYNEQFF
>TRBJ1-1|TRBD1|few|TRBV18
TGTGCCAGCTCACCGGGACAGGGGTTTGGTGAAGCTTTCTTT
CASSPGQGFGEAFF
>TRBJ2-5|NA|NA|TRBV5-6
TGTGCCAGCACTCTGAGAGGGATCGGGACCCAGTACTTC
CASTLRGIGTQYF
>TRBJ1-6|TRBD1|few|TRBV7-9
TGTGCCAGCAGCCTCATGGGACAGCCTTCACCCCTCCACTTT
CASSLMGQPSPLHF
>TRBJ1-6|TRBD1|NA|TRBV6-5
TGTGCCAGCAGTTACTCAAAAACAGGGGGCCTTTCACCCCTCCACTTT
CASSYSKTGGLSPLHF
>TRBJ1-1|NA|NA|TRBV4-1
TGCGCCAGCAGCCGCACAGGACAGTCAGACACTGAAGCTTTCTTT
CASSRTGQSDTEAFF
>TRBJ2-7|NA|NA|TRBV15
TGTGCCACCAGCAGAGGACAGACGTCCTACGAGCAGTACTTC
CATSRGQTSYEQYF
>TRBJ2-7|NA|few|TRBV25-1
TGTGCCAGCAGTGAGGGGGAGGAGGTGGCGGTTCGGTACTTC
CASSEGEEVAVRYF
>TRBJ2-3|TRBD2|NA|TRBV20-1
TGCAGTGCTAGTAAGCGGGGGGGTACAGATACGCAGTATTTT
CSASKRGGTDTQYF
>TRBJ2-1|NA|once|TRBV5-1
TGCGCCAGCAGCACAGGCCCAAACTCCTACAATGAGCAGTTCTTC
CASSTGPNSYNEQFF
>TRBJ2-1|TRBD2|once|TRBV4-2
TGTGCCAGCAGCCAAGATAGCGGGGGGGCTTACAATGAGCAGTTCTTC
CASSQDSGGAYNEQFF
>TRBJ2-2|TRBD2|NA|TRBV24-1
TGTGCCACCAGTGGCGGGGGGCGCGGGGAGCTGTTTTTT
CATSGGGRGELFF
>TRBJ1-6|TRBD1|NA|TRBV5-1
TGCGCCAGCAGCTTGGGTCAGGGGGCTGCTTCACCCCTCCACTTT
CASSLGQGAASPLHF
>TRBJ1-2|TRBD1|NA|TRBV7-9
TGTGCCAGCACGACAGGGGGGAACTATGGCTACACCTTC
CASTTGGNYGYTF
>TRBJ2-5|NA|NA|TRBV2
TGTGCCAGCCTCCCCGACGGCGGGTGGGAGACCCAGTACTTC
CASLPDGGWETQYF
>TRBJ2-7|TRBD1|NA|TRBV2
TGTGCCATGTGGACAGGCTACGAGCAGTACTTC
CAMWTGYEQYF
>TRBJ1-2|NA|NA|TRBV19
TGTGCCAGTAGTATAGGGACAGCAGCTAACTATGGCTACACCTTC
CASSIGTAANYGYTF
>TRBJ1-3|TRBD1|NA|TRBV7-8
TGTGCCAGCAGCCTTACAGGGGTAGGGAACACCATATATTTT
CASSLTGVGNTIYF
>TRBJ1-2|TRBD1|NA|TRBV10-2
TGCGCCAGCAGTGAGTCCTGGACAGGGGGCCGTAGAGGCTACACCTTC
CASSESWTGGRRGYTF
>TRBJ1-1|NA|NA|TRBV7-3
TGTGCCAGCAGCTTAACCCGAACTAACACTGAAGCTTTCTTT
CASSLTRTNTEAFF
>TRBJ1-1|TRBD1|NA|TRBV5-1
TGCGCCAGCAGCTTGTGGACCGGGACAGCCATGAACACTGAAGCTTTCTTT
CASSLWTGTAMNTEAFF
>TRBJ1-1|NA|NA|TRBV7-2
TGTGCCAGCAGACCTACCCTATGGAACACTGAAGCTTTCTTT
CASRPTLWNTEAFF
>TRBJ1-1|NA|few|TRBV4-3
TGCGCCAGCAGCCAAGGAGTAGCGAACACTGAAGCTTTCTTT
CASSQGVANTEAFF
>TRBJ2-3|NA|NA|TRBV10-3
TGTGCCATCAGTGAGTCGGGGCGGGGACGCACAGATACGCAGTATTTT
CAISESGRGRTDTQYF
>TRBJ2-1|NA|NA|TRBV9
TGTGCCAGCAGCTTTAGACTCACCAACAATGAGCAGTTCTTC
CASSFRLTNNEQFF
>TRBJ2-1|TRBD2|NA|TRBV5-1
TGCGCCAGCAGCTTTACTCGGGGGGGCCTCGATGAGCAGTTCTTC
CASSFTRGGLDEQFF
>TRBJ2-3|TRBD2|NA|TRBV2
TGTGCCAGCAGTGCCCAGACTAGCGGGGGGGTAGATACGCAGTATTTT
CASSAQTSGGVDTQYF
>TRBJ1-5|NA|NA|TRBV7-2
TGTGCCAGCAGCTTAGGTGACGGCAGGGCAATGCCCCAGCATTTT
CASSLGDGRAMPQHF
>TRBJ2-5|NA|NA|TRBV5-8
TGTGCCAGCAGCCCTGGAGGGATCGCAGAGACCCAGTACTTC
CASSPGGIAETQYF
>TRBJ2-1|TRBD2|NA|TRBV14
TGTGCCAGCAGCGAAGGGACTAGCGGCAGTGAGCAGTTCTTC
CASSEGTSGSEQFF
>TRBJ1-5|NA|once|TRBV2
TGTGCCAGCAGTGAAGAGTCGCGAGGCAATCAGCCCCAGCATTTT
CASSEESRGNQPQHF
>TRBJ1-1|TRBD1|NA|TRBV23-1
TGCGCCAGCAGTCAGCAAAGACAGGGCACGACTGAAGCTTTCTTT
CASSQQRQGTTEAFF
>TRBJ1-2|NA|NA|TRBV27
TGTGCCAGCGGCAGAGGCCCTGAGGGCTACACCTTC
CASGRGPEGYTF
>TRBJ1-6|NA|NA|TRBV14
TGTGCCAGCAGCCAAGAGAGAGTTTCACCCCTCCACTTT
CASSQERVSPLHF
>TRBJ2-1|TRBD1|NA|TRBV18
TGTGCCAGCTCACTCGGGACAGGGGTTGGTGAGCAGTTCTTC
CASSLGTGVGEQFF
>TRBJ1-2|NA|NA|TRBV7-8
TGTGCCAGCAGCTTGGGCCAGGGGAATGGCTACACCTTC
CASSLGQGNGYTF
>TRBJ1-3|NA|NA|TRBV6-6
TGTGCCAGCAGGACAAGCTCTGGAAACACCATATATTTT
CASRTSSGNTIYF
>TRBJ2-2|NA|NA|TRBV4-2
TGTGCCAGCAGCACTAACCTTAGAGGAACTGGGGAGCTGTTTTTT
CASSTNLRGTGELFF
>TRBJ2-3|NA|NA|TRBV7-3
TGTGCCAGCAGCTTAAACCGGGACTTATCAGATACGCAGTATTTT
CASSLNRDLSDTQYF
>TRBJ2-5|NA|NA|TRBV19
TGTGCCACCAGGGCCCAGAGTCGGGAGACCCAGTACTTC
CATRAQSRETQYF
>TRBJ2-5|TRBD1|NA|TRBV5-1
TGCGCCAGCAGCCCCGGGGGGACAGGGGAAGAGACCCAGTACTTC
CASSPGGTGEETQYF